Given below is one T cell receptor beta chain in context. Its target is not known. The sample comes from a study of response to subunit inactivated influenza vaccine. Findings and limits, study-wide: The study's authors posited that every seasonal influenza vaccination enlists few new T cells.

TCRdb recomputed calls from the RT-PCR reads with MiXCR, one row per CDR3 protein. In the table there are more than 250,000 distinct CDR3 sequences, less than 25% of which are singletons. Germline-derived CDR1 and CDR2 are SGHTA and FQGNSA. This CDR3 is 15 amino acids long. V trimming: 4 bases; J trimming: 4 bases; junction bases outside the gene matches: 6. The chain uses TRBV7-2 and TRBJ2-5, with 10 positions matching TRBD2. The clonotype comes from a man between 50 and 75 years old who received an inactivated influenza vaccine. Sequenced material: PBMCs from blood, taken less than 22 months after vaccination. CDR3 sequence reads: CASSSPLAGAETQYF. The CDR3, as DNA: TGTGCCAGCAGCTCACCTCTAGCGGGGGCAGAGACCCAGTACTTC.